In its sample, the clone carrying this TCR beta chain was seen a few times. These data belong to a study of human T cells and chemical hapten exposure. Study in general: Across its 20 to 25 weeks, the study gave patients weekly diphenylcyclopropenone doses to the scalp.

The ends were cut back, 0 bases at V and 0 bases at J, with 14 bases in the middle. Germline values: CDR1 LGHNA, CDR2 YSLEER. The CDR3 runs 17 residues. Specified time point: patch test 3, about 24 weeks after DPC sensitization. Treatment noted: therapeutic diphenylcyclopropenone sensitization with weekly scalp DPC. Via MiXCR, TCRdb re-called the RACE reads, giving one row per CDR3 protein. Here the sample spans 150,000 to 200,000 distinct CDR3 sequences, 25% to 30% being singletons. Sample: whole blood, taken in connection with sensitization to the hapten diphenylcyclopropenone (DPC). The rearrangement joins TRBV4-3 to TRBJ1-1; maybe TRBD1 (6 bases). The TCR was taken from a woman aged 18-29 years with alopecia areata. Some clones in this sample may be carry-over from other donors' samples. The CDR3 DNA sequence: TGCGCCAGCAGCCAAGATTTGGCGGGGGCGGTGAACACTGAAGCTTTCTTT. Protein sequence: CASSQDLAGAVNTEAFF.